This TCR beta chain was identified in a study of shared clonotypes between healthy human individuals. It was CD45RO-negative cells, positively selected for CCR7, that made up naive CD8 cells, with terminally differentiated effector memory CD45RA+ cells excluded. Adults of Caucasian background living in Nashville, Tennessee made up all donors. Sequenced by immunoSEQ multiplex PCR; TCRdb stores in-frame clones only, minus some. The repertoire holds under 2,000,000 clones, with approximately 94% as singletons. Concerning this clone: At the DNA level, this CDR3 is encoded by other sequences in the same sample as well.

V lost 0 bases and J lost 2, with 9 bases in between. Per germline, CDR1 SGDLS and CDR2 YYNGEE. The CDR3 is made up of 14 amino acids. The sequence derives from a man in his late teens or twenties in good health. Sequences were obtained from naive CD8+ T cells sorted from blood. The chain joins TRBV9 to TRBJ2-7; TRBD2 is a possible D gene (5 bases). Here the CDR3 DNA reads TGTGCCAGCAGCGTAGGCGGAGGAACCTACGAGCAGTACTTC. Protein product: CASSVGGGTYEQYF.